One and the same sample provided the 31 T cell receptor beta chains below, sequenced in a study of shared clonotypes between healthy human individuals. Naive CD8 isolation took CD45RO-negative cells positively selected for CCR7 and excluded terminally differentiated effector memory CD45RA+ cells. The protocol was immunoSEQ multiplex PCR, while the TCRdb copy is restricted to in-frame clones and leaves out a portion. Of about 1,800,000 clones in the sample, about 95% are singletons; the top ten hold less than 1.5%. Sequenced material: naive CD8+ T cells sorted from blood. The receptors here all came from a man aged 18 to 35 in good health.

The chain has TRBV29-1 and TRBJ2-1; D is unresolved. Trimming pared 2 bases from V and 5 bases from J, leaving 7 bases between. CDR1 and CDR2 from the germline V gene are SQVTM and ANQGSEA. This CDR3 has 12 amino acids. The CDR3 nucleotides read TGCAGCGTTGAACCGATTAACAATGAGCAGTTCTTC. Translation: CSVEPINNEQFF.

The chain joins TRBV15 to TRBJ2-1, with 8 bases fitting TRBD2. V was clipped by 0 bases and J by 1 base; unmatched bases: 5. Germline V gene sequence: CDR1 LNHNV, CDR2 YYDKDF (reference sequence). The length of the CDR3 is 17 residues. CDR3 in amino acids: CATSRDGRLASYNEQFF. CDR3 nucleotides: TGTGCCACCAGCAGAGATGGGAGACTAGCGTCCTACAATGAGCAGTTCTTC.

This clone has a handful of counts. The genes are TRBV7-6 and TRBJ1-6; no clear D gene. CDR3 length equals 13 residues. CDR1 and CDR2 from the germline V gene are SGHVS and FNYEAQ. V gave up 2 bases and J gave up 10 bases, with 9 bases separating them. The CDR3 nucleotides read TGTGCCAGCAGCTTACTCGGTGGGTCACCCCTCCACTTT. It specifies CASSLLGGSPLHF. Complete variable domain (other parts from reference TRBV7-6 and TRBJ1-6): GAGVSQSPRYKVTKRGQDVALRCDPISGHVSLYWYRQALGQGPEFLTYFNYEAQQDKSGLPNDRFSAERPEGSISTLTIQRTEQRDSAMYRCASSLLGGSPLHFGNGTRLTVT.

Comment on this clone: Other DNA variants within this sample encode the same CDR3. The rearrangement uses TRBV6-5 and TRBJ2-1; D perhaps matches TRBD2 (6 bases). V was shortened by 2 bases and J by 4 bases, with 9 bases between the two germline ends. Per germline, CDR1 MNHEY and CDR2 SVGAGI. This CDR3 is 14 amino acids long. DNA for the CDR3: TGTGCCAGCAGTTACCCCGGGGGTTACAATGAGCAGTTCTTC. It specifies CASSYPGGYNEQFF.

CDR3 region: CASSLVFAASETYNEQFF. The CDR3, as DNA: TGTGCCAGCAGCTTGGTCTTTGCGGCTAGCGAAACCTACAATGAGCAGTTCTTC. V is TRBV5-6 and J is TRBJ2-1, with a possible D match to TRBD2 (6 bases). CDR3 length: 18 residues. Germline lookup yields CDR1 SGHDT and CDR2 YYEEEE. V was clipped by 0 bases and J by 2 bases, with 18 bases between them.

DNA of the CDR3: TGTGCCAGCAGTTTGCGGACAGGTTATAATTCACCCCTCCACTTT. Its protein product is CASSLRTGYNSPLHF. This chain joins TRBV27 and TRBJ1-6; 7 bases are shared with TRBD1. CDR1 and CDR2 (germline): MNHEY, SMNVEV (reference sequence). V lost 3 bases to trimming and J lost 4 bases; unmatched junction nucleotides: 3. The length of the CDR3 is 15 residues.

The chain is built from TRBV6-1 and TRBJ1-1; the match to TRBD1 covers 7 bases. CDR3 length equals 14 residues. CDR1 and CDR2 (germline): MNHNS, SASEGT. The trim removed 5 bases at V and 8 bases at J, leaving 11 bases unmatched. The CDR3 DNA reads TGTGCCAGCAGTCAATCTCCTGGGGACAGCGAAGCTTTCTTT. It yields the protein CASSQSPGDSEAFF.

On this clone: Within the sample, other DNA sequences also encode this same CDR3. The chain carries TRBV4-3 and TRBJ2-7, with a tentative D call TRBD1 (6 bases). V gave up 0 bases and J gave up 2 bases, with 14 bases separating them. The germline V gene encodes CDR1 LGHNA and CDR2 YSLEER. CDR3 length: 16 residues. This CDR3 reads CASSQDLGGEAYEQYF. Written as DNA, the CDR3 is TGCGCCAGCAGCCAAGATTTAGGGGGAGAGGCCTACGAGCAGTACTTC.

About this clone: Other DNA sequences within the sample encode an identical CDR3. V and J are TRBV4-1 and TRBJ2-3, with 7 bases identical to TRBD2. V shed 1 base, J shed 3 bases, and the junction held 4 bases outside the gene matches. The length of the CDR3 is 15 residues. CDR1 is MGHRA and CDR2 is YSYEKL in the germline V gene. CDR3 in DNA: TGCGCCAGCAGCCAAGTCGGGGGGTTGACAGATACGCAGTATTTT. It specifies CASSQVGGLTDTQYF.

The CDR3 region has the DNA TGTGCCAGCAGTCCTCGGGTAGCGGGAGTTAAAGAGACCCAGTACTTC. Its protein is CASSPRVAGVKETQYF. The V and J genes are TRBV28 and TRBJ2-5; 9 bases line up with TRBD2. The CDR3 contains 16 residues. V was clipped by 5 bases and J by 3 bases; unmatched bases: 10. Germline lookup yields CDR1 MDHEN and CDR2 SYDVKM.

J is TRBJ2-7 and V is TRBV27; TRBD1 matches 7 bases. Germline CDR1 reads MNHEY; CDR2 reads SMNVEV (reference sequence). Losses at the gene ends were 3 bases for V and 1 base for J; bases not matched to a gene: 6. This CDR3 has 15 residues. The CDR3 reads CASSFTGESSYEQYF. CDR3 coding DNA: TGTGCCAGCAGTTTTACAGGGGAATCATCCTACGAGCAGTACTTC.

This clone appeared a few times. The rearrangement links TRBV28 to TRBJ1-2; 7 nucleotides agree with TRBD1. CDR3 length: 16 amino acids. The V gene's germline CDR1 is MDHEN and CDR2 SYDVKM. With 3 bases clipped from V and 0 bases from J, the junction kept 7 bases outside the gene matches. The DNA for the CDR3 is TGTGCCAGCAGTTTGACCGACAGGGCGGCTAACTATGGCTACACCTTC. The encoded protein is CASSLTDRAANYGYTF.

This rearrangement joins TRBV19 to TRBJ2-7, with TRBD2 identical over 11 bases. The CDR3 has 18 residues. Trimming cost V 5 bases and J 1 base; bases outside gene matches: 13. The germline CDR1 and CDR2 sequences are LNHDA and SQIVND (reference sequence). The chain's CDR3 is CASSPLGTSGLYSYEQYF. Written as DNA, the CDR3 is TGTGCCAGTAGTCCTCTTGGGACTAGCGGATTGTATTCCTACGAGCAGTACTTC.

The chain recombines TRBV27 with TRBJ2-3; TRBD2 matches 13 bases. Trimming took 6 bases from V and 6 from J; bases not matched to a gene: 12. The length of the CDR3 is 17 residues. Germline values: CDR1 MNHEY, CDR2 SMNVEV (reference sequence). The CDR3 DNA sequence: TGTGCCAGCAGCCCGGGACTAGCGGGAAGGATTTCGGATACGCAGTATTTT. It encodes CASSPGLAGRISDTQYF.

To note about this clone: Other DNA variants within this sample encode the same CDR3. The V call is TRBV6-5, the J call TRBJ2-1, with a possible D match to TRBD1 (5 bases). The V end lost 2 bases, the J end lost 4 bases, and 12 bases lay between the germline ends. Per the germline V gene, CDR1 is MNHEY and CDR2 is SVGAGI. The CDR3 spans 15 residues. Here the CDR3 reads CASSYVGARYNEQFF. The CDR3 region has the DNA TGTGCCAGCAGTTACGTAGGGGCCCGTTACAATGAGCAGTTCTTC.

The chain joins TRBV29-1 to TRBJ2-1, with D hard to call. There are 11 residues in the CDR3. V was pared by 4 bases and J by 9 bases, with 10 bases between. CDR1 and CDR2 (germline): SQVTM, ANQGSEA. This chain's CDR3 is CSVVVLGEQFF. The CDR3 nucleotides read TGCAGCGTTGTGGTTCTGGGTGAGCAGTTCTTC.

The count of this clone is one. At one end the junction does not follow the germline gene, possibly because of a read error. The CDR3 is CASSLAGGLNEQYF. For the CDR3, the DNA is TGTGCCAGCAGCCTAGCGGGAGGCCTAAACGAGCAGTACTTC. This sequence joins TRBV7-2 and TRBJ2-7; 11 nucleotides match TRBD2. The germline CDR1 and CDR2 sequences are SGHTA and FQGNSA. This CDR3 contains 14 residues.

Concerning this clone: The junction and the germline gene differ at one end; a read error may be behind it. V is TRBV7-9 and J is TRBJ1-4; D remains ambiguous. In germline, CDR1 is SEHNR, CDR2 FQNEAQ (reference sequence). There are 13 residues in the CDR3. The CDR3 loop reads CASKGPHDEKLFF. The CDR3 DNA sequence: TGTGCCTCGAAGGGCCCTCATGATGAGAAACTGTTTTTT.

This chain's CDR3 is CSAETGLGNEQFF. Written as DNA, the CDR3 is TGCAGCGCCGAGACAGGGTTGGGCAATGAGCAGTTCTTC. The chain employs TRBV29-1 and TRBJ2-1; 7 bases are shared with TRBD1. Trimming at V came to 7 bases and at J to 6 bases, leaving 9 bases not matched to a gene. CDR1 is SQVTM, CDR2 ANQGSEA, per germline. The CDR3 runs to 13 residues.

Only a few counts were recorded for this clone. V is TRBV5-4 and J is TRBJ1-6, with 7 bases that match TRBD1. Losses at the gene ends were 1 base for V and 7 bases for J; bases not matched to a gene: 11. CDR1 and CDR2 from the germline V gene are SGHNT and YYREEE (reference sequence). This CDR3 comprises 17 residues. This CDR3 is CASSLLHLGTANSPLHF. CDR3 DNA: TGTGCCAGCAGCTTGTTGCACCTCGGGACAGCAAATTCACCCCTCCACTTT.

V usage is TRBV28 and J usage is TRBJ2-3; 9 bases are a match to TRBD1. J lost 4 bases, V lost 4 bases, and 3 bases had no gene match. CDR3 length: 14 amino acids. Per germline, CDR1 MDHEN and CDR2 SYDVKM. This CDR3 reads CASSSRQGADTQYF. CDR3 coding DNA: TGTGCCAGCAGTTCGCGACAGGGGGCAGATACGCAGTATTTT.

The chain is built from TRBV27 and TRBJ1-2; D unclear. The V and J ends lost 1 base and 8 bases respectively, with 14 bases between them. There are 14 residues in the CDR3. Germline V gene data show CDR1 as MNHEY and CDR2 as SMNVEV (reference sequence). Written as DNA, the CDR3 is TGTGCCAGCAGTTTATTGGTCGGTTCGAAGGGCTACACCTTC. Protein: CASSLLVGSKGYTF.

V and J are TRBV7-9 and TRBJ2-3; the match to TRBD2 covers 10 bases. V gave up 5 bases and J gave up 0 bases; unmatched junction bases: 11. Germline V CDR1 and CDR2: SEHNR, FQNEAQ (reference sequence). CDR3 size: 18 residues. DNA of the CDR3: TGTGCCAGCAGCCCTCAACCCGGACTAGCGGAAAGCACAGATACGCAGTATTTT. This encodes CASSPQPGLAESTDTQYF.

The chain carries TRBV6-5 and TRBJ2-2; no firm D call. This CDR3 region has 15 residues. Germline V gives CDR1 MNHEY, CDR2 SVGAGI. The V and J ends lost 6 bases and 0 bases respectively, with 11 bases between them. DNA for the CDR3: TGTGCCAGCAGCTCAATCGACTCGAACACCGGGGAGCTGTTTTTT. It encodes CASSSIDSNTGELFF.

This chain joins TRBV6-1 and TRBJ2-3; D is ambiguous. The CDR3 extends over 14 amino acids. Germline CDR1 and CDR2: MNHNS and SASEGT. V lost 5 bases and J 6 bases, leaving 15 bases between the germline ends. CDR3 DNA sequence: TGTGCCAGCAGTCTCCCCATGGGCCGTGATACGCAGTATTTT. Its protein is CASSLPMGRDTQYF.

The chain uses TRBV7-3 and TRBJ2-5; perhaps TRBD1 as D (5 bases). The closer fit of TRBJ2-7 to the DNA end suggests the J call may be wrong. Germline V gene data show CDR1 as SGHTA and CDR2 as FQGTGA. There are 12 residues in the CDR3. The CDR3 protein is CASSRTPYEQYF. The CDR3 DNA follows: TGTGCCAGCAGCCGGACACCCTACGAGCAGTACTTC.

This clone came up a few times. This chain links TRBV30 with TRBJ1-1; D is unclear. This CDR3 is 14 amino acids long. Germline V CDR1 and CDR2: GTSNPN, SVGIG (reference sequence). V lost 3 bases and J lost 3, with 14 bases in between. The CDR3 protein is CAWSDSWGHTEAFF. CDR3 DNA: TGTGCCTGGAGCGACTCATGGGGTCACACTGAAGCTTTCTTT.

This clone was observed a few times. At the DNA level, this CDR3 is encoded by other sequences in the same sample as well. The CDR3 spells CASSFGTYEQYF. The CDR3 DNA sequence: TGTGCCAGCAGCTTCGGGACCTACGAGCAGTACTTC. This chain connects TRBV5-6 to TRBJ2-7; D might be TRBD2 (5 bases). Trimming shortened V by 2 bases and J by 2 bases, and 5 bases separated the two germline ends. Germline V gives CDR1 SGHDT, CDR2 YYEEEE. The CDR3 runs to 12 residues.

This sequence joins TRBV7-2 and TRBJ2-7; D tentatively reads TRBD1 or TRBD2 (5 bases each). This CDR3 region has 14 residues. The ends were cut back, 4 bases at V and 6 bases at J, with 16 bases in the middle. Per germline, CDR1 SGHTA and CDR2 FQGNSA. CDR3 sequence reads: CASSWDGEGREQYF. In nucleotides, the CDR3 is TGTGCCAGCAGCTGGGATGGCGAGGGGCGCGAGCAGTACTTC.

Notes on this clone: The sample contains more than one DNA sequence encoding this CDR3. The chain uses TRBV6-5 and TRBJ2-1; 7 nucleotides agree with TRBD2. The CDR3 spans 13 residues. V lost 5 bases, J lost 4 bases, and 2 bases stayed unmatched. Per germline, CDR1 MNHEY and CDR2 SVGAGI. CDR3 DNA: TGTGCCAGCAGTCCGGGGGGATACAATGAGCAGTTCTTC. It translates to CASSPGGYNEQFF.

This clone was counted a single time. The rearrangement joins TRBV5-4 to TRBJ2-7, with 10 bases that match TRBD2. The CDR3 length is 15 residues. The germline V gene has CDR1 SGHNT and CDR2 YYREEE (reference sequence). Losses at the gene ends were 1 base for V and 4 bases for J; bases not matched to a gene: 5. The CDR3 nucleotides are TGTGCCAGCAGCTTGTCTAGCGGGAGCGGATACGAGCAGTACTTC. The encoded protein is CASSLSSGSGYEQYF.